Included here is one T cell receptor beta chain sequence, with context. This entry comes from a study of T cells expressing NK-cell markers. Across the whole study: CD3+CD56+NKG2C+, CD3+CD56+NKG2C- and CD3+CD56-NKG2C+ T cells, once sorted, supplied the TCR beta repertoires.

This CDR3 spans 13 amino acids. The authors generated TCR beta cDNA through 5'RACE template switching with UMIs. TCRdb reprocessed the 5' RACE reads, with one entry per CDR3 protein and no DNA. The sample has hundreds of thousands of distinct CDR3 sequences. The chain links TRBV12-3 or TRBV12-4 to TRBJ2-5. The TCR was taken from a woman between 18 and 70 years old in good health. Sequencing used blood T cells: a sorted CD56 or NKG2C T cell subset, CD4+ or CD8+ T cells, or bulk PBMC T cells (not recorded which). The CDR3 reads CASSLLRQETQYF.